This record concerns one T cell receptor (beta chain) sequence. This sample is drawn from a study of blood T cell repertoires in COVID-19. The germline V and J ends were trimmed by 6 bases and 2 bases, with 15 bases remaining between them. The CDR3 covers 15 residues. Germline CDR1 SGDLS, CDR2 YYNGEE. TCRdb's copy holds only in-frame clones and misses some; the assay was immunoSEQ multiplex PCR. The sample consists of roughly 250,000 clones, about 88% of them appearing once. The chain uses TRBV9 and TRBJ1-5; D is possibly TRBD1 (6 bases). The TCR was taken from a woman between 50 and 59 years old who had recovered from COVID-19. The sample consisted of PBMCs or T cells enriched from blood (not recorded which). Written as DNA, the CDR3 is TGTGCCAGCAACCGGGCAGGGGTCGGCAATCAGCCCCAGCATTTT. It yields the protein CASNRAGVGNQPQHF.